This T cell receptor (beta chain) was recovered during a study of T cells in narcolepsy. The assay was immunoSEQ multiplex PCR, and TCRdb's table has in-frame clones only and misses some. Of about 35,000 clones listed, more than 70% are singletons. CDR1 SGHAT and CDR2 FQNNGV come from the germline V gene. This CDR3 comprises 14 residues. The germline V and J ends were trimmed by 1 base and 5 bases, with 11 bases remaining between them. The chain employs TRBV11-2 and TRBJ1-1; no clear D. The specimen sequenced was memory (CD45RA-) CD4+ T cells from blood. This receptor was taken from a human donor in good health. The CDR3 region is CASSLGGVYTEAFF. The DNA for the CDR3 is TGTGCCAGCAGCTTAGGGGGAGTCTATACTGAAGCTTTCTTT.